This T cell receptor beta chain was captured in a study of blood T cell repertoires in COVID-19 (dated by TCRdb to 2020 to 2022). General notes on the study: Collaborator samples came from the United States, Italy and Spain and covered acute and convalescent phases of COVID-19. Subjects who had been exposed to COVID-19, were actively infected with it, or had recovered from it provided the deeply sampled blood TCRbeta repertoires that made up the dataset. The repertoires were released in a freely available public database meant as a resource for research on the immune response to SARS-CoV-2. The prospective study material was composed of cDNA or gDNA derived from T cells, B-cell-depleted T cells, or PBMCs. A de-identified subject ID, COVID-19 status, age in years and sex were almost always included in the sample metadata. Where HLA class I and class II types were available, the types were taken from metadata supplied by the sample provider, not from assay-based typing. Samples came from the ongoing ImmuneRACE study (first 160 participants) plus 1,254 subjects from 6 global collaborators. The full study reports these points: How much clinical and demographic metadata was included differed by source and by participant, and the metadata was provided uncurated.

The immunoSEQ Assay, a bias-controlled multiplex PCR, was used to amplify TCRbeta CDR3 regions from genomic DNA. Processing in the source paper ran as follows. The number of nucleated cells in each sample was estimated by amplification of reference gene primers within the assay. Sequence reads were collapsed and filtered to measure the absolute abundance of every unique TCRbeta CDR3 rearrangement. For each sample, productive Simpson clonality was calculated by taking the square root of Simpson's diversity index across productive rearrangements. Sourced from immuneACCESS, this table was stored by TCRdb with only in-frame sequences that have V and J called. A share of the clones is absent; for the studies checked, an unresolved V gene accounts for under half, and the remainder has no known explanation. V, J and clone size derive from that table, while D and trimming were established from the DNA sequence. For this sample there are 120,000 or so clones; 65% to 90% appear just once. Together, the top ten hold 20% to 30% of the sample.

About this clone itself: Its antigen target is currently unknown. No clone much larger than this one lies a single base away; base qualities are absent.

Collaborating institutions collected whole blood in K2EDTA tubes following their own protocols. For TCRbeta analysis, collaborators shipped samples in one of three forms: frozen whole blood, isolated PBMCs, or DNA extracted from either of those sample types. The germline V gene encodes CDR1 SGHRS and CDR2 YFSETQ. Inclusive of the bounding cysteine and phenylalanine, the CDR3 is 14 residues long. The DNA shown is the 42-base CDR3, in frame from base 1. Trimming accounts for 5 bases at V and 2 bases at J, while the number of junction bases matched to no gene is 4. The clonotype comes from an elderly woman with acute or convalescent COVID-19. Sequenced sample: peripheral blood. The chain was built from TRBV5-1 and TRBJ2-3, and 8 bases in between align with TRBD1. The CDR3 region: CASSPGQDTDTQYF. The sequenced DNA is TGCGCCAGCAGTCCGGGACAGGACACAGATACGCAGTATTTT.